The 28 T cell receptor beta chains listed next were all sequenced from one sample in a study of blood T cell repertoires in COVID-19. Clones were read by immunoSEQ multiplex PCR, and TCRdb kept only the in-frame ones, dropping some. The sample holds fewer than 350,000 clones; just over 90% are singletons and the top ten take about 2.5%. Sequenced: PBMCs or T cells enriched from blood (not recorded which). The receptor source for this set is a woman between 40 and 55 years old with acute COVID-19.

V is TRBV15 and J is TRBJ2-7; 9 positions match TRBD1. Germline assignment: CDR1 LNHNV and CDR2 YYDKDF (reference sequence). CDR3 length equals 15 residues. The V segment lost 3 bases and the J segment 0 bases; nucleotides outside the gene matches: 3. The CDR3 DNA reads TGTGCCACCAGCAGGACGACAGGGGGCTCCTACGAGCAGTACTTC. This codes for CATSRTTGGSYEQYF.

V usage is TRBV28 and J usage is TRBJ2-1; 9 bases match TRBD1. Germline-derived CDR1 and CDR2 are MDHEN and SYDVKM. The CDR3 has 15 amino acids. The V and J ends lost 5 bases and 0 bases, in that order; junction bases with no gene match: 2. CDR3 region: CASSDRGSSYNEQFF. The CDR3 coding sequence is TGTGCCAGCAGTGACAGGGGGAGCTCCTACAATGAGCAGTTCTTC.

The V call is TRBV6-5, the J call TRBJ2-7, with 8 bases matching TRBD1. The V gene end was trimmed by 5 bases and the J gene end by 2 bases; junction bases not matched to a gene: 8. Germline CDR1 reads MNHEY; CDR2 reads SVGAGI. This CDR3 contains 15 residues. This CDR3 is CASSRTGTRTYEQYF. DNA of the CDR3: TGTGCCAGCAGTAGGACAGGGACAAGAACCTACGAGCAGTACTTC.

The rearrangement uses TRBV3-1 (or the pseudogene TRBV3-2) and TRBJ2-7; the match to TRBD2 covers 7 bases. Germline trimming cut 1 base from V and 2 bases from J; bases unmatched to any gene: 2. The germline V gene encodes CDR1 LGHDT and CDR2 YNNKEL (reference sequence). The CDR3 is 14 residues long. CDR3 sequence (DNA): TGTGCCAGCAGCCAAGCCGGGGGGACCTACGAGCAGTACTTC. This gives the protein CASSQAGGTYEQYF.

V gene TRBV5-8 combines with J gene TRBJ1-2, with D unclear. Trimming left V 1 base short and J 6 bases short, with 13 bases between. Germline assignment: CDR1 SGHTS and CDR2 YDEGEE. The length of the CDR3 is 14 residues. For the CDR3, the DNA is TGTGCCAGCAGCTTGCCGGCCCCGGGTGATGGCTACACCTTC. Translating it yields CASSLPAPGDGYTF.

This chain connects TRBV5-5 to TRBJ2-4; no firm D call. The CDR3 is 15 residues long. With 4 bases removed from V and 4 bases from J, the gap between germline ends came to 15 bases. The V gene's germline CDR1 is SGHKS and CDR2 YYEKEE (reference sequence). The chain's CDR3 is CASSAFWAPKNIQYF. DNA of the CDR3: TGTGCCAGCAGCGCCTTTTGGGCACCTAAAAACATTCAGTACTTC.

The gene calls are TRBV19 and TRBJ2-1, with 9 bases lining up with TRBD1. CDR3 length: 15 amino acids. The germline V gene has CDR1 LNHDA and CDR2 SQIVND (reference sequence). The ends lost 4 bases at V and 3 bases at J; junction bases unmatched: 4. The CDR3 spells CASSNRDRDYNEQFF. CDR3 coding DNA: TGTGCCAGTAGTAATCGGGACAGGGACTACAATGAGCAGTTCTTC.

This rearrangement joins TRBV6-6 to TRBJ2-7; TRBD1 matches 9 bases. CDR1 and CDR2 (germline): MNHNY, SVGAGI (reference sequence). Trimming took 2 bases from V and 2 from J; bases not matched to a gene: 4. The CDR3 has 15 amino acids. This CDR3 reads CASSYRTGAAYEQYF. CDR3 DNA sequence: TGTGCCAGCAGTTACCGGACAGGGGCCGCCTACGAGCAGTACTTC.

The V call is TRBV2, the J call TRBJ1-4, with 7 bases lining up with TRBD1. The germline CDR1 and CDR2 sequences are SNHLY and FYNNEI. The trim removed 8 bases at V and 5 bases at J, leaving 5 bases unmatched. This CDR3 spans 13 amino acids. The CDR3 protein is CASCRDSNEKLFF. Here the CDR3 DNA reads TGTGCCAGCTGCCGGGACAGCAATGAAAAACTGTTTTTT.

The chain couples TRBV3-1 (or the pseudogene TRBV3-2) to TRBJ2-4; maybe TRBD1 (5 bases). Germline values: CDR1 LGHDT, CDR2 YNNKEL (reference sequence). CDR3 size: 17 residues. Trimming stripped 0 bases from V and 1 base from J, with 13 bases between. CDR3 region: CASSQDRSRAAKNIQYF. The CDR3 DNA reads TGTGCCAGCAGCCAAGATCGTTCCAGGGCGGCCAAAAACATTCAGTACTTC.

The chain carries TRBV9 and TRBJ2-1; possibly TRBD2 for D (7 bases). Germline CDR1 is SGDLS and CDR2 is YYNGEE. The germline V and J ends were trimmed by 7 bases and 4 bases, with 27 bases remaining between them. CDR3 length: 18 amino acids. The CDR3 nucleotides are TGTGCCAGCCATCCGGGGGAGGGGGGATCCTCCATATACAATGAGCAGTTCTTC. This translates into CASHPGEGGSSIYNEQFF.

The chain employs TRBV9 and TRBJ2-1; a possible D gene is TRBD2 (7 bases). The germline gives CDR1 SGDLS, CDR2 YYNGEE. Trimming removed 3 bases at V and 7 bases at J, with 17 bases between. This CDR3 is built from 15 residues. CDR3: CASSAGGGRGNEQFF. For the CDR3, the DNA is TGTGCCAGCAGCGCTGGGGGGGGGCGCGGTAATGAGCAGTTCTTC.

V gene TRBV7-2 combines with J gene TRBJ2-2; D unclear. There are 16 residues in the CDR3. The V end was cut by 3 bases, the J end by 4 bases, with 15 bases between. Germline V gene lookup returns CDR1 SGHTA and CDR2 FQGNSA. Written as DNA, the CDR3 is TGTGCCAGCAGCTTTAGTATCTCTGCCCGCACCGGGGAGCTGTTTTTT. Translation gives CASSFSISARTGELFF.

The J gene is TRBJ2-1, the V gene TRBV5-1, with a tentative D call TRBD1 (5 bases). The V gene's germline CDR1 is SGHRS and CDR2 YFSETQ. This CDR3 contains 15 residues. V was pared by 4 bases and J by 1 base, with 12 bases between. The CDR3 coding sequence is TGCGCCAGCAGCCCGGCAGGGAATTCCTACAATGAGCAGTTCTTC. Amino acid sequence: CASSPAGNSYNEQFF.

The rearrangement joins TRBV7-3 to TRBJ2-2, with TRBD1 identical over 7 bases. With 2 bases clipped from V and 4 bases from J, the junction kept 10 bases outside the gene matches. Looked up from germline, CDR1 is SGHTA and CDR2 is FQGTGA. The CDR3 length is 17 residues. CDR3 in DNA: TGTGCCAGCAGCTTACTTCGGGACAGTGTGGGCACCGGGGAGCTGTTTTTT. The encoded protein is CASSLLRDSVGTGELFF.

The rearrangement joins TRBV6-5 to TRBJ1-2; 8 nucleotides line up with TRBD1. Germline V gives CDR1 MNHEY, CDR2 SVGAGI. Unmatched junction bases numbered 7, after V lost 5 bases and J lost 8 bases. The CDR3 is made up of 13 amino acids. The CDR3 protein is CASSRQGPGGYTF. The CDR3 nucleotides read TGTGCCAGCAGTCGACAGGGGCCGGGGGGCTACACCTTC.

The rearrangement joins TRBV6-2 or TRBV6-3 to TRBJ1-2, with 7 bases matching TRBD1. CDR3 length: 19 amino acids. With 1 base clipped from V and 0 bases from J, the junction kept 14 bases outside the gene matches. Germline CDR1 MNHEY, CDR2 SVGEGT. The CDR3 loop is CASSYWGLGTARANYGYTF. DNA for the CDR3: TGTGCCAGCAGTTACTGGGGCCTGGGGACAGCCCGGGCTAACTATGGCTACACCTTC.

This chain links TRBV7-9 with TRBJ1-3; maybe TRBD1 (6 bases). There are 15 residues in the CDR3. Trimming removed 4 bases from V and 0 bases from J, with 10 bases in between. Germline CDR1 reads SEHNR; CDR2 reads FQNEAQ (reference sequence). CDR3 DNA sequence: TGTGCCAGCAGCTCAGGGGATTTCTCTGGAAACACCATATATTTT. It encodes CASSSGDFSGNTIYF.

This rearrangement joins TRBV19 to TRBJ2-5; tentative D call: TRBD1 (5 bases). Trimming took 6 bases from V and 4 from J, leaving 12 bases between them. The CDR3 is 13 amino acids. Germline V gene sequence: CDR1 LNHDA, CDR2 SQIVND (reference sequence). The CDR3: CASSPGFPETQYF. DNA for the CDR3: TGTGCCAGTAGCCCAGGGTTCCCAGAGACCCAGTACTTC.

The genes are TRBV18 and TRBJ2-7; 9 nucleotides line up with TRBD2. V was pared by 3 bases and J by 6 bases, with 9 bases of the junction left unmatched. The V gene's germline CDR1 is KGHSH and CDR2 LQKENI. This CDR3 spans 15 amino acids. For the CDR3, the DNA is TGTGCCAGCTCACCGTCAGCGGGGGGACCGTCCGAGCAGTACTTC. Residues: CASSPSAGGPSEQYF.

This chain uses TRBV10-3 with TRBJ2-7, with D maybe TRBD2 (5 bases). The CDR3 extends over 14 amino acids. Germline CDR1 ENHRY, CDR2 SYGVKD. The V end was cut by 3 bases, the J end by 0 bases, with 9 bases between. The DNA for the CDR3 is TGTGCCATCAGTGACCGGGGTGGCTCCTACGAGCAGTACTTC. Translation: CAISDRGGSYEQYF.

This CDR3 reads CASRGTGDQPQHF. CDR3 bases: TGTGCCAGCAGAGGGACAGGTGATCAGCCCCAGCATTTT. V gene TRBV2 combines with J gene TRBJ1-5, with TRBD1 matching over 8 bases. The germline V gene encodes CDR1 SNHLY and CDR2 FYNNEI. CDR3 length: 13 amino acids. With 6 bases clipped from V and 5 bases from J, the junction kept 3 bases outside the gene matches.

V gene TRBV15 combines with J gene TRBJ1-2; the D gene is possibly TRBD1 (5 bases). V was clipped by 5 bases and J by 4 bases, with 17 bases between them. CDR1 LNHNV and CDR2 YYDKDF come from the germline V gene (reference sequence). The CDR3 sequence is 15 residues long. The CDR3 nucleotides read TGTGCCACCAGCCCGAGACTAGGGGAGCCCTATGGCTACACCTTC. This codes for CATSPRLGEPYGYTF.

The V gene is TRBV7-9, the J gene TRBJ1-2, with 8 nucleotides matching TRBD1. The V gene's germline CDR1 is SEHNR and CDR2 FQNEAQ (reference sequence). J lost 4 bases, V lost 5 bases, and 6 bases had no gene match. The CDR3 runs to 14 residues. The DNA of the CDR3 is TGTGCCAGCAGCCGAAGTACAGGGGGCTATGGCTACACCTTC. Encoded protein: CASSRSTGGYGYTF. The whole variable domain, remainder taken from reference TRBV7-9 and TRBJ1-2, is DTGVSQNPRHKITKRGQNVTFRCDPISEHNRLYWYRQTLGQGPEFLTYFQNEAQLEKSRLLSDRFSAERPKGSFSTLEIQRTEQGDSAMYLCASSRSTGGYGYTFGSGTRLTVV.

The rearrangement joins TRBV6-1 to TRBJ2-2; 8 nucleotides agree with TRBD1. The CDR3 covers 15 residues. Trimming removed 3 bases from V and 3 bases from J; junction bases left unmatched: 3. The germline V gene has CDR1 MNHNS and CDR2 SASEGT. The CDR3 DNA reads as TGTGCCAGCAGTGACCAGGGGGCGGACACCGGGGAGCTGTTTTTT. It is translated as CASSDQGADTGELFF.

The chain employs TRBV7-9 and TRBJ1-3, with D hard to call. The CDR3 is 17 amino acids. In germline, CDR1 is SEHNR, CDR2 FQNEAQ (reference sequence). Trimming took off 1 base at V and 4 bases at J, with 17 bases between the two ends. The CDR3 here is CASSLVGHRPGGNTIYF. The CDR3 nucleotides read TGTGCCAGCAGCTTAGTCGGTCACCGGCCGGGAGGAAACACCATATATTTT.

The chain has TRBV7-3 and TRBJ2-3; no clear D gene. CDR1 and CDR2 from the germline V gene are SGHTA and FQGTGA. The V gene lost 1 base and the J gene lost 2 bases, with 7 bases spanning the gap. The CDR3 extends over 14 amino acids. CDR3 in amino acids: CASSLSGSTDTQYF. The CDR3 coding sequence is TGTGCCAGCAGCTTAAGCGGCTCCACAGATACGCAGTATTTT.

This rearrangement joins TRBV19 to TRBJ2-7; no clear D gene. The CDR3 loop spans 13 amino acids. The germline V gene encodes CDR1 LNHDA and CDR2 SQIVND (reference sequence). The V end was cut by 5 bases, the J end by 1 base, with 9 bases between. As DNA, the CDR3 is TGTGCCAGTAGTCAGACATATTCCTACGAGCAGTACTTC. Translated: CASSQTYSYEQYF.